This is a list of T cell receptor beta chains from one sample in a study of cytomegalovirus exposure and HLA in healthy donors. Some clones are missing from TCRdb's copy, which holds only in-frame ones; the method was immunoSEQ multiplex PCR. The sample records 160,000 or so clones, roughly four fifths being singletons. The sequenced sample consisted of PBMCs. The receptor set was obtained from a man over 45 in good health and CMV-seropositive. The CDR3 runs from the conserved cysteine through the conserved F or W. D genes are given only for firm matches. The size of a clone is reported for some rows only, either as once, few or many, or as a class for expanded clones.

TRBV5-6	TRBJ2-1	TRBD2	few	16	CASRNPGLAAYNEQFF	TGTGCCAGCAGGAACCCGGGACTAGCGGCTTACAATGAGCAGTTCTTC
TRBV9	TRBJ2-2	-	-	13	CASSVVWPGELFF	TGTGCCAGCAGCGTAGTGTGGCCCGGGGAGCTGTTTTTT
TRBV19	TRBJ2-5	TRBD1	-	13	CASSMGQKETQYF	TGTGCCAGTAGTATGGGACAGAAAGAGACCCAGTACTTC
TRBV6-1	TRBJ2-3	-	-	14	CASSETHYTDTQYF	TGTGCCAGCAGTGAGACTCACTACACAGATACGCAGTATTTT
TRBV7-2	TRBJ2-7	-	-	15	CASSLVTRGPYEQYF	TGTGCCAGCAGCTTAGTGACTAGAGGGCCCTACGAGCAGTACTTC
TRBV7-3	TRBJ1-6	-	-	13	CASSPDSGSPLHF	TGTGCCAGCAGCCCCGATTCAGGGTCACCCCTCCACTTT
TRBV5-1	TRBJ2-1	TRBD2	-	17	CASSQGVAGVSYNEQFF	TGCGCCAGCAGCCAGGGGGTAGCGGGAGTGTCCTACAATGAGCAGTTCTTC
TRBV30	TRBJ1-2	TRBD1	-	14	CAWSVGTGAYGYTF	TGTGCCTGGAGTGTTGGGACAGGGGCTTATGGCTACACCTTC
TRBV19	TRBJ2-1	-	-	15	CASSIVAEYYNEQFF	TGTGCCAGTAGTATAGTAGCGGAATACTACAATGAGCAGTTCTTC
TRBV7-2	TRBJ2-7	TRBD1	-	15	CASSLSWTGNHEQYF	TGTGCCAGCAGCTTAAGCTGGACAGGGAACCACGAGCAGTACTTC
TRBV7-7	TRBJ2-2	TRBD1	once	14	CASSLGTGSGELFF	TGTGCCAGCAGCTTAGGGACAGGGTCCGGGGAGCTGTTTTTT
TRBV28	TRBJ1-5	TRBD1	-	14	CASSGTGYNQPQHF	TGTGCCAGCAGCGGGACAGGGTACAATCAGCCCCAGCATTTT
TRBV7-7	TRBJ2-1	TRBD2	-	14	CASSPKASGNEQFF	TGTGCTAGCAGCCCGAAGGCTAGCGGGAATGAGCAGTTCTTC
TRBV7-9	TRBJ2-1	TRBD2	-	14	CASSLAPSGNEQFF	TGTGCCAGCAGCTTAGCCCCTAGCGGGAATGAGCAGTTCTTC
TRBV27	TRBJ2-1	TRBD2	-	15	CASSLGGRGGNEQFF	TGTGCCAGCAGTTTAGGTGGGAGGGGCGGCAATGAGCAGTTCTTC
TRBV10-3	TRBJ2-5	TRBD1	-	15	CAISEVDRGSETQYF	TGTGCCATCAGTGAGGTGGACAGGGGTTCGGAGACCCAGTACTTC
TRBV28	TRBJ2-7	TRBD2	-	15	CASSFGRGASYEQYF	TGTGCCAGCAGTTTTGGGCGGGGGGCCTCCTACGAGCAGTACTTC
TRBV7-6	TRBJ1-5	-	-	13	CASSLQGNQPQHF	TGTGCCAGCAGCTTACAGGGGAATCAGCCCCAGCATTTT
TRBV19	TRBJ1-1	-	-	14	CASVDGGRFTEAFF	TGTGCCAGTGTGGACGGGGGGCGGTTTACTGAAGCTTTCTTT
TRBV10-3	TRBJ1-5	-	few	12	CATPQGYQPQHF	TGTGCCACCCCCCAGGGCTATCAGCCCCAGCATTTT
TRBV7-2	TRBJ1-5	-	few	13	CASSLDRNQPQHF	TGTGCCAGCAGCCTTGACAGGAATCAGCCCCAGCATTTT
TRBV2	TRBJ2-7	TRBD2	-	16	CASSEALLAGESEQYF	TGTGCCAGCAGTGAAGCGCTGCTAGCGGGGGAGTCGGAGCAGTACTTC
TRBV5-4	TRBJ2-5	TRBD2	-	16	CASSPGTSGSYETQYF	TGTGCCAGCAGCCCGGGGACTAGCGGGAGTTATGAGACCCAGTACTTC
TRBV19	TRBJ2-5	-	few	14	CASSVLAEQETQYF	TGTGCCAGTAGTGTTTTAGCGGAACAAGAGACCCAGTACTTC
TRBV11-3	TRBJ2-3	-	-	13	CASSPFRTDTQYF	TGTGCCAGCAGCCCGTTCAGAACAGATACGCAGTATTTT
TRBV7-2	TRBJ1-2	TRBD1	-	15	CASTRTGGETKGYTF	TGTGCCAGCACGCGGACAGGGGGCGAGACGAAAGGCTACACCTTC
TRBV6-4	TRBJ1-1	-	few	13	CASSDLSYTEAFF	TGTGCCAGCAGTGACCTCAGTTACACTGAAGCTTTCTTT
TRBV25-1	TRBJ2-3	-	-	15	CASSDPVRSTDTQYF	TGTGCCAGCAGTGATCCGGTCCGGAGCACAGATACGCAGTATTTT
TRBV11-2	TRBJ1-4	TRBD1	-	15	CASSAWTGDYEKLFF	TGTGCCAGCAGCGCCTGGACAGGGGATTATGAAAAACTGTTTTTT